A single sample is the source of the 18 T cell receptor beta chains below, sequenced in a study of blood T cell repertoires in COVID-19. The protocol was immunoSEQ multiplex PCR, while the TCRdb copy is restricted to in-frame clones and leaves out a portion. The sample has 100,000 or so clones; around 84% are singletons. The sequenced material came from peripheral blood. These receptors were taken from a human donor in a cohort sampled during active COVID-19.

V and J are TRBV5-3 and TRBJ1-2, with D unclear. TRBV5-3 counts as an open reading frame of uncertain function. V lost 3 bases and J 6 bases, leaving 15 bases between the germline ends. The CDR3 is 14 residues long. CDR3 in DNA: TGTGCCAGAAGCTCCCCAACAACAGAGAATGGCTACACCTTC. Protein: CARSSPTTENGYTF.

This clone appeared a single time. The genes are TRBV5-4 and TRBJ2-1, with D possibly TRBD2 on 7 matching bases. The germline V gene encodes CDR1 SGHNT and CDR2 YYREEE (reference sequence). The ends were cut back, 3 bases at V and 0 bases at J, with 13 bases in the middle. This CDR3 region has 16 residues. CDR3 in DNA: TGTGCCAGCAGCTCAGGCGGGGGCCGCTCCTACAATGAGCAGTTCTTC. Translated, it gives CASSSGGGRSYNEQFF.

The V gene is TRBV4-3, the J gene TRBJ1-2; D gene uncertain. With 4 bases removed from V and 6 bases from J, the gap between germline ends came to 21 bases. From germline, CDR1 is LGHNA and CDR2 YSLEER. The CDR3 runs 16 residues. CDR3 region: CASSPRRFSPANGYTF. The CDR3 nucleotides read TGCGCCAGCAGCCCCAGGAGGTTCAGCCCCGCGAATGGCTACACCTTC.

CDR3 protein: CASSQAGAYYGYTF. CDR3 nucleotides: TGCGCCAGCAGCCAAGCAGGGGCGTACTATGGCTACACCTTC. The genes are TRBV4-1 and TRBJ1-2; TRBD1 might be the D (6 bases). Germline CDR1 and CDR2: MGHRA and YSYEKL. Trimming removed 1 base from V and 3 bases from J, with 9 bases in between. The CDR3 sequence is 14 residues long.

V gene TRBV19 combines with J gene TRBJ1-5; perhaps TRBD1 as D (6 bases). V dropped 6 bases and J dropped 3 bases, with 9 bases sitting between them. The CDR3 spans 13 residues. The germline CDR1 and CDR2 sequences are LNHDA and SQIVND (reference sequence). The CDR3 reads CASRGQVNQPQHF. The CDR3 DNA reads as TGTGCCAGTAGGGGACAAGTCAATCAGCCCCAGCATTTT.

The J gene is TRBJ2-3, the V gene TRBV5-1; tentatively, D is TRBD2 (6 bases). The V gene's germline CDR1 is SGHRS and CDR2 YFSETQ. The CDR3 has 14 amino acids. V lost 4 bases to trimming and J lost 2 bases, with 11 bases between them. DNA for the CDR3: TGCGCCAGCAGCACCCGGGAGTACACAGATACGCAGTATTTT. It yields the protein CASSTREYTDTQYF. The full variable domain, rest sourced from reference TRBV5-1 and TRBJ2-3, is KAGVTQTPRYLIKTRGQQVTLSCSPISGHRSVSWYQQTPGQGLQFLFEYFSETQRNKGNFPGRFSGRQFSNSRSEMNVSTLELGDSALYLCASSTREYTDTQYFGPGTRLTVL.

This chain uses TRBV19 with TRBJ1-4; maybe TRBD1 (5 bases). CDR1 is LNHDA and CDR2 is SQIVND in the germline V gene (reference sequence). Trimming stripped 7 bases from V and 8 bases from J, with 17 bases between. The CDR3 runs 14 residues. CDR3 sequence (DNA): TGTGCCAGTAAGGACGGGGGTTCTGGGGAAAAACTGTTTTTT. It is translated as CASKDGGSGEKLFF.

The rearrangement links TRBV6-5 to TRBJ2-2, with 7 bases lining up with TRBD2. The CDR3 contains 14 residues. The germline V gene encodes CDR1 MNHEY and CDR2 SVGAGI. V shed 7 bases and J 4 bases; nucleotides not matched to a gene: 6. The CDR3 coding sequence is TGTGCCAGCATGGGGAGGGCGAGCACCGGGGAGCTGTTTTTT. This encodes CASMGRASTGELFF.

This clone appeared once. The chain combines TRBV13 with TRBJ1-1; 7 nucleotides line up with TRBD1. Germline CDR1 is PRHDT and CDR2 is FYEKMQ (reference sequence). The CDR3 loop spans 16 amino acids. Trimming took 5 bases from V and 5 from J; bases not matched to a gene: 14. CDR3 sequence: CASSPSSGGGGTEAFF. Written as DNA, the CDR3 is TGTGCCAGCAGCCCCAGTTCAGGGGGTGGGGGGACTGAAGCTTTCTTT.

V and J are TRBV6-5 and TRBJ1-5; the D is unclear. The germline V gene has CDR1 MNHEY and CDR2 SVGAGI. The V end was cut by 5 bases, the J end by 7 bases, with 18 bases between. The CDR3 covers 15 residues. As DNA, the CDR3 is TGTGCCAGCAGTCCGCGGGATCTTCCATCGCAGCCCCAGCATTTT. Translated, it gives CASSPRDLPSQPQHF.

V usage is TRBV11-2 and J usage is TRBJ2-1, with TRBD2 matching 11 bases. After removal of 4 bases from V and 12 bases from J, the junction contained 8 bases not matched to a gene. The CDR3 loop spans 14 amino acids. CDR1 is SGHAT and CDR2 is FQNNGV in the germline V gene. CDR3 coding DNA: TGTGCCAGCAGCTCCGGGACTAGCGGAAGATCGCAGTTCTTC. It codes for CASSSGTSGRSQFF.

V is TRBV6-2 or TRBV6-3 and J is TRBJ1-1; weak D call: TRBD1 (6 bases). From germline, CDR1 is MNHEY and CDR2 SVGEGT. This CDR3 has 16 amino acids. Trimming left V 0 bases short and J 0 bases short, with 11 bases between. CDR3 residues: CASSYSQGQMNTEAFF. As DNA, the CDR3 is TGTGCCAGCAGTTACTCCCAGGGACAAATGAACACTGAAGCTTTCTTT.

The chain combines TRBV9 with TRBJ1-1; the D gene is possibly TRBD1 (6 bases). Germline V lookup: CDR1 SGDLS, CDR2 YYNGEE. This CDR3 is 14 amino acids long. V lost 7 bases, J lost 1 base, and 14 bases lay in between. CDR3 sequence (DNA): TGTGCCAGCTCAATATTGGGACAGAACACTGAAGCTTTCTTT. Its protein is CASSILGQNTEAFF. Filled out from reference TRBV9 and TRBJ1-1, the complete variable domain reads DSGVTQTPKHLITATGQRVTLRCSPRSGDLSVYWYQQSLDQGLQFLIQYYNGEERAKGNILERFSAQQFPDLHSELNLSSLELGDSALYFCASSILGQNTEAFFGQGTRLTVV.

J is TRBJ1-2 and V is TRBV6-5; D call uncertain. With 2 bases removed from V and 8 bases from J, the gap between germline ends came to 18 bases. The germline gives CDR1 MNHEY, CDR2 SVGAGI. The CDR3 sequence is 15 residues long. CDR3 protein: CASSYLTTRSGGYTF. Written as DNA, the CDR3 is TGTGCCAGCAGTTACCTCACTACCAGGTCGGGGGGCTACACCTTC.

This chain links TRBV5-1 with TRBJ1-1; TRBD1 agrees at 8 bases. Per the germline V gene, CDR1 is SGHRS and CDR2 is YFSETQ. This CDR3 region has 13 residues. The V and J ends lost 6 bases and 6 bases, in that order; junction bases with no gene match: 7. CDR3 DNA: TGCGCCAGCACCCAGGGGGCTCTCGCTGAAGCTTTCTTT. It specifies CASTQGALAEAFF.

The chain carries TRBV7-9 and TRBJ1-6; 7 bases map to TRBD1. The length of the CDR3 is 16 residues. Trimming cost V 2 bases and J 4 bases; bases outside gene matches: 5. Germline V gene lookup returns CDR1 SEHNR and CDR2 FQNEAQ (reference sequence). In DNA form, the CDR3 reads TGTGCCAGCAGCTTACGGTGGGGACAGTATAATTCACCCCTCCACTTT. It codes for CASSLRWGQYNSPLHF.

The J gene is TRBJ1-1, the V gene TRBV27; D perhaps matches TRBD1 (6 bases). In germline, CDR1 is MNHEY, CDR2 SMNVEV (reference sequence). V lost 2 bases and J 6 bases, leaving 16 bases between the germline ends. The CDR3 runs 15 residues. For the CDR3, the DNA is TGTGCCAGCAGTTTAGGGGACACCGGCAGCGCTGAAGCTTTCTTT. It is translated as CASSLGDTGSAEAFF.

V gene TRBV3-1 (or the pseudogene TRBV3-2) combines with J gene TRBJ2-1; D may be TRBD2 (5 bases). Germline CDR1 reads LGHDT; CDR2 reads YNNKEL (reference sequence). Trimming took 0 bases from V and 14 from J, leaving 17 bases between them. The CDR3 runs to 14 residues. The CDR3 DNA follows: TGTGCCAGCAGCCAAGATACCCTAGCTGGGTTTAAGTTCTTC. Translated, it gives CASSQDTLAGFKFF.